This passage covers 15 T cell receptor beta chains from one sample sequenced in a study of blood T cell repertoires in COVID-19. Data came from immunoSEQ multiplex PCR; TCRdb stores just in-frame clones and leaves some out. This table holds approximately 440,000 clones, less than 95% found once. Sequencing was carried out using PBMCs or T cells enriched from blood (not recorded which). The source of these receptors is a man aged 18 to 35 who had recovered from COVID-19.

This chain connects TRBV19 to TRBJ1-1; 7 bases are shared with TRBD1. CDR3 size: 19 residues. Unmatched junction bases numbered 18, after V lost 5 bases and J lost 0 bases. Germline V gene lookup returns CDR1 LNHDA and CDR2 SQIVND (reference sequence). CDR3 loop: CASSGVRAGQFKMNTEAFF. For the CDR3, the DNA is TGTGCCAGTAGTGGAGTTAGGGCGGGACAGTTCAAAATGAACACTGAAGCTTTCTTT.

The chain recombines TRBV28 with TRBJ2-5, with 13 bases that match TRBD2. Germline CDR1 reads MDHEN; CDR2 reads SYDVKM. The CDR3 covers 14 residues. The junction had 8 bases not matched to a gene; V was cut back by 11 bases and J by 5 bases. The DNA for the CDR3 is TGTGCCCTTACTAGCGGGAGGGCCCGGGAGACCCAGTACTTC. Translated, it gives CALTSGRARETQYF. The whole variable domain, remainder taken from reference TRBV28 and TRBJ2-5, is DVKVTQSSRYLVKRTGEKVFLECVQDMDHENMFWYRQDPGLGLRLIYFSYDVKMKEKGDIPEGYSVSREKKERFSLILESASTNQTSMYLCALTSGRARETQYFGPGTRLLVL.

This chain joins TRBV5-1 and TRBJ1-1; a possible D gene is TRBD1 (6 bases). The V gene lost 0 bases and the J gene lost 1 base, with 22 bases spanning the gap. The germline V gene encodes CDR1 SGHRS and CDR2 YFSETQ. The CDR3 extends over 19 amino acids. CDR3 bases: TGCGCCAGCAGCTTGGCCCCTGTATGGGGGGGCCGAACGAACACTGAAGCTTTCTTT. Protein: CASSLAPVWGGRTNTEAFF.

This clone was seen more than once but under ten times. The genes are TRBV19 and TRBJ2-3, with D hard to call. Trimming pared 3 bases from V and 2 bases from J, leaving 12 bases between. CDR1 and CDR2 (germline): LNHDA, SQIVND (reference sequence). CDR3 length: 15 residues. CDR3 in DNA: TGTGCCAGTAGTATCAGAGAAAGACACACAGATACGCAGTATTTT. This gives the protein CASSIRERHTDTQYF.

The J gene is TRBJ1-2, the V gene TRBV30, with a possible D match to TRBD1 (5 bases). CDR3 length equals 9 residues. The germline V gene has CDR1 GTSNPN and CDR2 SVGIG (reference sequence). Trimming left V 8 bases short and J 6 bases short, with 7 bases between. CDR3: CAVQDGYTF. For the CDR3, the DNA is TGTGCCGTACAGGATGGCTACACCTTC.

The V gene is TRBV19, the J gene TRBJ1-6; D is undetermined. Germline values: CDR1 LNHDA, CDR2 SQIVND (reference sequence). This CDR3 is built from 15 residues. V was trimmed by 4 bases and J by 2 bases, leaving 9 bases between them. This CDR3 is CASSTEETYNSPLHF. As DNA, the CDR3 is TGTGCCAGTAGTACAGAAGAGACCTATAATTCACCCCTCCACTTT. The variable domain in full, with the rest retrieved from reference TRBV19 and TRBJ1-6, is DGGITQSPKYLFRKEGQNVTLSCEQNLNHDAMYWYRQDPGQGLRLIYYSQIVNDFQKGDIAEGYSVSREKKESFPLTVTSAQKNPTAFYLCASSTEETYNSPLHFGNGTRLTVT.

The V gene is TRBV4-2, the J gene TRBJ2-2; D is unclear. The germline V and J ends were trimmed by 4 bases and 2 bases, with 11 bases remaining between them. The CDR3 loop spans 15 amino acids. CDR1 and CDR2 from the germline V gene are LGHNA and YNFKEQ. The CDR3 DNA reads as TGTGCCAGCAGCCGCGGCGCCACCAACACCGGGGAGCTGTTTTTT. Protein sequence: CASSRGATNTGELFF.

This clone was seen a few times. The chain has TRBV10-3 and TRBJ2-2, with TRBD1 identical over 8 bases. The germline CDR1 and CDR2 sequences are ENHRY and SYGVKD. This CDR3 region has 15 residues. V lost 4 bases, J lost 4 bases, and 5 bases stayed unmatched. DNA of the CDR3: TGTGCCATCAGTGTTGGGGACAGGTCCACCGGGGAGCTGTTTTTT. Its protein is CAISVGDRSTGELFF.

The V and J genes are TRBV5-1 and TRBJ2-5; 8 bases match TRBD2. After removal of 4 bases from V and 4 bases from J, the junction contained 9 bases not matched to a gene. The CDR3 runs 15 residues. Looked up from germline, CDR1 is SGHRS and CDR2 is YFSETQ. In nucleotides, the CDR3 is TGCGCCAGCAGCCCGGAAGCGGGAGCTCCAGAGACCCAGTACTTC. Amino acid sequence: CASSPEAGAPETQYF.

The rearrangement uses TRBV2 and TRBJ1-5; 7 nucleotides align to TRBD1. CDR1 and CDR2 from the germline V gene are SNHLY and FYNNEI. CDR3 size: 18 residues. V shed 0 bases and J 6 bases; nucleotides not matched to a gene: 14. CDR3 sequence: CASSEALGWGDRFQPQHF. Written as DNA, the CDR3 is TGTGCCAGCAGTGAAGCGCTAGGTTGGGGGGACAGATTTCAGCCCCAGCATTTT. The full variable domain, completed using reference TRBV2 and TRBJ1-5, is EPEVTQTPSHQVTQMGQEVILRCVPISNHLYFYWYRQILGQKVEFLVSFYNNEISEKSEIFDDQFSVERPDGSNFTLKIRSTKLEDSAMYFCASSEALGWGDRFQPQHFGDGTRLSIL.

This clone was found once. V is TRBV9 and J is TRBJ1-1; D might be TRBD1 (6 bases). The CDR3 is 14 residues long. Trimming pared 3 bases from V and 3 bases from J, leaving 12 bases between. From germline, CDR1 is SGDLS and CDR2 YYNGEE. CDR3 sequence (DNA): TGTGCCAGCAGCGCGAACAGGGTGGACACTGAAGCTTTCTTT. Translated, it gives CASSANRVDTEAFF. Looking up the rest from reference TRBV9 and TRBJ1-1 gives the full variable domain: DSGVTQTPKHLITATGQRVTLRCSPRSGDLSVYWYQQSLDQGLQFLIQYYNGEERAKGNILERFSAQQFPDLHSELNLSSLELGDSALYFCASSANRVDTEAFFGQGTRLTVV.

In this sample, this clone turned up once. CDR3 in DNA: TGTGCCAGCAGCGGGCGGGGGGCCGTAAACATTCAGTACTTC. It encodes CASSGRGAVNIQYF. The rearrangement joins TRBV6-5 to TRBJ2-4; TRBD2 aligns across 8 bases. From germline, CDR1 is MNHEY and CDR2 SVGAGI. This CDR3 is 14 amino acids long. The V and J ends lost 6 bases and 6 bases, in that order; junction bases with no gene match: 7.

This chain uses TRBV28 with TRBJ1-1; 7 bases map to TRBD1. The CDR3 runs to 12 residues. V shed 7 bases and J 4 bases; nucleotides not matched to a gene: 3. The germline CDR1 and CDR2 sequences are MDHEN and SYDVKM. Here the CDR3 DNA reads TGTGCCAGCAACACAGGGGTCACTGAAGCTTTCTTT. Translating gives CASNTGVTEAFF.

This clone was observed a handful of times. The chain is built from TRBV3-1 (or the pseudogene TRBV3-2) and TRBJ1-1; D unclear. Germline V gene sequence: CDR1 LGHDT, CDR2 YNNKEL (reference sequence). The CDR3 is 14 residues long. Between the trimmed V and J ends, which lost 4 bases and 2 bases, there was a span of 11 bases. The CDR3 sequence: CASSLPGSNTEAFF. The CDR3 region has the DNA TGTGCCAGCAGCCTGCCCGGGTCCAACACTGAAGCTTTCTTT.

The chain has TRBV5-5 and TRBJ1-4; TRBD1 might be the D (5 bases). CDR3 length: 17 amino acids. From germline, CDR1 is SGHKS and CDR2 YYEKEE (reference sequence). V was shortened by 1 base and J by 3 bases, with 16 bases between the two germline ends. The CDR3 DNA is TGTGCCAGCAGCTTGACGTTAGGGGTCGTAGCTAATGAAAAACTGTTTTTT. Amino acid sequence: CASSLTLGVVANEKLFF.